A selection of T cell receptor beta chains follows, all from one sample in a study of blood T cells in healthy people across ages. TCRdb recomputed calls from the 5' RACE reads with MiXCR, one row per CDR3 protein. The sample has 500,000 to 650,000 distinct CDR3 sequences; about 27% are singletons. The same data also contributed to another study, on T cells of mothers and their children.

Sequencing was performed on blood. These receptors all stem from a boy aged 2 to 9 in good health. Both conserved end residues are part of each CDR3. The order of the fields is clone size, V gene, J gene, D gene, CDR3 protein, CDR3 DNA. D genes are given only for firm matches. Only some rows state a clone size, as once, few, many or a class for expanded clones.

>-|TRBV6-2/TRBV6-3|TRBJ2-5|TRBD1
CASSTYAGTAVQETQYF
TGTGCCAGCAGTACCTACGCTGGGACAGCTGTTCAAGAGACCCAGTACTTC
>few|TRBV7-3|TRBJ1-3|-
CASSAGPLLSGNTIYF
TGTGCCAGCAGCGCGGGACCGCTGCTCTCTGGAAACACCATATATTTT
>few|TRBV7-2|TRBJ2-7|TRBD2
CASSLLPGTSGEQYF
TGTGCCAGCAGCCTGCTGCCCGGGACTAGCGGGGAGCAGTACTTC
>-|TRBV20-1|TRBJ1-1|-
CSASRGLNTEAFF
TGCAGTGCTAGTAGGGGTTTGAACACTGAAGCTTTCTTT
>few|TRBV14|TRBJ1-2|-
CASSQEGRTAYGYTF
TGTGCCAGCAGCCAAGAAGGTCGGACAGCCTATGGCTACACCTTC
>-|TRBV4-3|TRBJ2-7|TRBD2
CASSQEREEAYEQYF
TGCGCCAGCAGCCAAGAGCGGGAGGAGGCCTACGAGCAGTACTTC
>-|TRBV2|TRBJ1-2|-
CASRPGQNYGYTF
TGTGCCAGCAGGCCCGGACAGAACTATGGCTACACCTTC
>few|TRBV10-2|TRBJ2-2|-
CASSELAGVAGELFF
TGCGCCAGCAGTGAGCTGGCAGGGGTGGCCGGGGAGCTGTTTTTT
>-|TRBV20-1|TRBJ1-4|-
CSAREEWTAEKLFF
TGCAGTGCTAGAGAAGAGTGGACAGCGGAAAAACTGTTTTTT
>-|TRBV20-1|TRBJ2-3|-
CSAQGGSGRPHSTDTQYF
TGCAGTGCTCAGGGGGGCAGCGGGAGACCCCATAGCACAGATACGCAGTATTTC
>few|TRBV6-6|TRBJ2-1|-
CASRLDRNGPHEQFF
TGTGCCAGCAGACTTGATAGGAACGGCCCACATGAGCAGTTCTTC
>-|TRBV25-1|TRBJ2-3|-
CASSEPADTQYF
TGTGCCAGCAGTGAACCCGCGGATACGCAGTATTTT
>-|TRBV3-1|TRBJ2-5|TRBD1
CASSLSGTGGETQYF
TGTGCCAGCAGCCTCTCTGGGACAGGGGGAGAGACCCAGTACTTC
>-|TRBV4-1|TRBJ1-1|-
CASSPKNRGGTEAFF
TGCGCCAGCAGCCCCAAGAACCGCGGGGGGACTGAAGCTTTCTTT
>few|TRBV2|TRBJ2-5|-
CASSERAIQETQYF
TGTGCCAGCAGTGAACGGGCCATACAAGAGACCCAGTACTTC
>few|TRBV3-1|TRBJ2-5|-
CASSQFSGETQYF
TGTGCCAGCAGCCAATTTTCGGGTGAGACCCAGTACTTC
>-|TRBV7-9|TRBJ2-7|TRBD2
CASSSPSAGGHSYEQYF
TGTGCCAGCAGCTCCCCCTCCGCGGGGGGCCACTCCTACGAGCAGTACTTC
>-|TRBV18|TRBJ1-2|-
CASSPLGRDYGYTF
TGTGCCAGCTCACCATTGGGCAGGGATTATGGCTACACCTTC
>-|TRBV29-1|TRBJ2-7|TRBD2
CSVEQRDTHEQYF
TGCAGCGTTGAACAGCGGGATACCCACGAGCAGTACTTC
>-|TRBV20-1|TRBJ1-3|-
CSARVGIFGNTIYF
TGCAGTGCTAGAGTTGGAATCTTTGGAAACACCATATATTTT
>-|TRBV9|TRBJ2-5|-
CASSARRGEQYF
TGTGCCAGCAGCGCTCGTCGGGGAGAGCAGTACTTC
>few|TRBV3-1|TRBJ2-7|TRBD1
CASSNRGQGVYEQYF
TGTGCCAGCAGCAATCGAGGGCAGGGGGTTTACGAGCAGTACTTC
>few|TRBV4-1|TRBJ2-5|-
CASSQGGLPGETQYF
TGCGCCAGCAGCCAAGGGGGGTTACCAGGAGAGACCCAGTACTTC
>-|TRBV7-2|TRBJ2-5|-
CASSAGPAGVRTQYF
TGTGCCAGCAGCGCCGGACCTGCTGGGGTTCGGACCCAGTACTTC
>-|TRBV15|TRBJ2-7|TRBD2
CATSRGGIRSYEQYF
TGTGCCACCAGTCGGGGGGGGATTCGCTCCTACGAGCAGTACTTC
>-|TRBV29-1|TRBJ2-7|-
CSVEDPDRPGGAPYQQYF
TGCAGCGTTGAAGACCCCGATAGGCCGGGGGGCGCCCCCTACCAGCAGTACTTC
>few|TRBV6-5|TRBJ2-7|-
CASSYRAGAGYEQYF
TGTGCCAGCAGTTACCGGGCGGGGGCGGGCTACGAGCAGTACTTC
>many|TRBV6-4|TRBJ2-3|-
CASSDSDGSTDTQYF
TGTGCCAGCAGTGACTCGGATGGTTCCACAGATACGCAGTATTTT
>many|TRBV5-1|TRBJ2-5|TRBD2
CASSWTSGQETQYF
TGTGCCAGCAGCTGGACTAGCGGACAAGAGACCCAGTACTTC
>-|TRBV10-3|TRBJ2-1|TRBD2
CAISEIAGELEQFF
TGTGCCATCAGTGAGATAGCGGGAGAACTGGAGCAGTTCTTC
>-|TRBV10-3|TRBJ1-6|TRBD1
CAISSTGNLKSLVNSPLHF
TGTGCCATCAGTTCGACAGGGAATTTAAAGAGCCTAGTAAATTCACCCCTCCACTTT
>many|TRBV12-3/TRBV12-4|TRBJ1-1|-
CASSFKGNLGAFF
TGTGCCAGCAGTTTTAAGGGAAACCTCGGAGCTTTCTTT